One and the same sample provided the 21 T cell receptor beta chains below, sequenced in a study of quantifying T cell responses using KT2 cells. Study background: RNA was reverse transcribed with TCR alpha and beta constant-region primers.

The cDNA 3' end received a ligated oligonucleotide with a UMI. An equimolar mix of RC1.1 and RC1.2 primed the beta chain across TRBC1 and TRBC2. TCRdb reanalysed the UMI-ligation and nested PCR reads using MiXCR and keeps one entry per CDR3 protein. This table holds 60,000 or so distinct CDR3 sequences, more than 9% found once. The sample was PBMCs spiked with cells of the T cell clone KT2. All receptors derive from a human donor.

The chain joins TRBV13 to TRBJ2-7; TRBD1 matches at 7 bases. The trim removed 0 bases at V and 3 bases at J, leaving 5 bases unmatched. Per the germline V gene, CDR1 is PRHDT and CDR2 is FYEKMQ (reference sequence). The CDR3 has 15 residues. In DNA, the CDR3 is TGTGCCAGCAGCTTAGGCGGGACAGTCGACTACGAGCAGTACTTC. The encoded protein is CASSLGGTVDYEQYF. Full variable domain (missing parts from reference TRBV13 and TRBJ2-7): AAGVIQSPRHLIKEKRETATLKCYPIPRHDTVYWYQQGPGQDPQFLISFYEKMQSDKGSIPDRFSAQQFSDYHSELNMSSLELGDSALYFCASSLGGTVDYEQYFGPGTRLTVT.

This clonotype has at least ten counts. This chain links TRBV27 with TRBJ1-2; D not resolved. CDR3 length equals 14 residues. The germline V and J ends were trimmed by 2 bases and 4 bases, with 11 bases remaining between them. Per the germline V gene, CDR1 is MNHEY and CDR2 is SMNVEV (reference sequence). CDR3 in amino acids: CASSLMAGGYGYTF. CDR3 coding DNA: TGTGCCAGCAGTTTAATGGCGGGCGGCTATGGCTACACCTTC.

CDR3 in amino acids: CASSLWGPWGTEAFF. CDR3 in DNA: TGTGCCAGCAGTTTATGGGGCCCCTGGGGCACTGAAGCTTTCTTT. V usage is TRBV27 and J usage is TRBJ1-1; possible D gene TRBD1, 5 bases. The CDR3 is made up of 15 amino acids. Trimming stripped 1 base from V and 4 bases from J, with 13 bases between. Germline CDR1 and CDR2: MNHEY and SMNVEV (reference sequence).

V gene TRBV20-1 combines with J gene TRBJ2-1; D ambiguous. Germline CDR1 DFQATT, CDR2 SNEGSKA (reference sequence). The V gene lost 2 bases and the J gene lost 5 bases, with 10 bases spanning the gap. The CDR3 covers 13 residues. The CDR3 reads CSARTRLDNEQFF. The CDR3 DNA reads TGCAGTGCTAGAACCAGGCTTGACAATGAGCAGTTCTTC.

This rearrangement joins TRBV6-5 to TRBJ2-7, with 11 bases lining up with TRBD2. Looked up from germline, CDR1 is MNHEY and CDR2 is SVGAGI. V gave up 3 bases and J gave up 2 bases; unmatched junction bases: 9. The CDR3 loop spans 17 amino acids. The CDR3, as DNA: TGTGCCAGCAGTTATACTAGCGGGAGTAAGGGGGCCTACGAGCAGTACTTC. Protein: CASSYTSGSKGAYEQYF.

The chain couples TRBV5-1 to TRBJ1-1; 9 bases line up with TRBD1. The CDR3 spans 14 residues. Germline CDR1 reads SGHRS; CDR2 reads YFSETQ. The J segment lost 5 bases and the V segment lost 3 bases, leaving 5 bases of the junction unmatched. CDR3 residues: CASSWGQGVTEAFF. The CDR3 DNA sequence: TGCGCCAGCAGCTGGGGACAGGGTGTGACTGAAGCTTTCTTT.

This clonotype has more than one count but fewer than ten. This chain uses TRBV12-3 or TRBV12-4 with TRBJ1-5; maybe TRBD1 (6 bases). Between the trimmed V and J ends, which lost 5 bases and 4 bases, there was a span of 9 bases. The CDR3 contains 13 residues. CDR3 loop: CASSTDRNQPQHF. The CDR3 DNA reads TGTGCCAGCAGTACGGACAGAAATCAGCCCCAGCATTTT.

This clonotype came up many times. The V gene is TRBV6-2 or TRBV6-3, the J gene TRBJ2-5, with D possibly TRBD1 on 5 matching bases. CDR1 and CDR2 (germline): MNHEY, SVGEGT. Trimming pared 4 bases from V and 4 bases from J, leaving 16 bases between. The CDR3 is made up of 15 amino acids. The CDR3 region is CASSSGRRAVETQYF. The CDR3 region has the DNA TGTGCCAGCAGTTCCGGCCGCAGGGCGGTAGAGACCCAGTACTTC.

This clonotype was counted only a few times. The rearrangement joins TRBV6-5 to TRBJ1-6; maybe TRBD1 (5 bases). Germline values: CDR1 MNHEY, CDR2 SVGAGI. The CDR3 contains 13 residues. Trimming removed 5 bases at V and 15 bases at J, with 17 bases between. The CDR3 reads CASSLGTAPLLHF. In DNA, the CDR3 is TGTGCCAGCAGTCTCGGGACGGCCCCTCTCCTCCACTTT.

This clonotype was seen at least ten times. The chain uses TRBV6-1 and TRBJ1-5; possible D gene TRBD1, 5 bases. V dropped 3 bases and J dropped 7 bases, with 10 bases sitting between them. Germline V gene sequence: CDR1 MNHNS, CDR2 SASEGT. This CDR3 comprises 13 residues. CDR3 DNA: TGTGCCAGCAGTGAGGAGAGGGGACAGCCCCAGCATTTT. It yields the protein CASSEERGQPQHF.

The DNA for the CDR3 is TGTGCCAGCAGTTACGCGGGACTAGAGTTCACAGATACGCAGTATTTT. This translates into CASSYAGLEFTDTQYF. The V gene is TRBV6-2 or TRBV6-3, the J gene TRBJ2-3; 8 bases fit TRBD2. There are 16 residues in the CDR3. J lost 2 bases, V lost 2 bases, and 6 bases had no gene match. From germline, CDR1 is MNHEY and CDR2 SVGEGT.

Many counts were recorded for this clonotype. The chain is built from TRBV4-2 and TRBJ2-7, with 7 bases aligning to TRBD1. The CDR3 consists of 18 residues. Germline V gives CDR1 LGHNA, CDR2 YNFKEQ. V lost 2 bases, J lost 3 bases, and 16 bases stayed unmatched. The CDR3 coding sequence is TGTGCCAGCAGCCAAACCCCAACCGGTGCAGGGGGTGGCTACGAGCAGTACTTC. It encodes CASSQTPTGAGGGYEQYF.

This clonotype was observed at least ten times. The genes are TRBV27 and TRBJ2-3, with a tentative D call TRBD2 (6 bases). Trimming stripped 5 bases from V and 2 bases from J, with 14 bases between. The CDR3 sequence is 15 residues long. CDR1 is MNHEY and CDR2 is SMNVEV in the germline V gene (reference sequence). In DNA form, the CDR3 reads TGTGCCAGCAGTCCATCCGGGAGACCCACAGATACGCAGTATTTT. It codes for CASSPSGRPTDTQYF.

This chain uses TRBV4-1 with TRBJ1-5; 8 bases agree with TRBD1. CDR3 length: 17 residues. V dropped 1 base and J dropped 5; count of bases not matched to a gene: 10. Per the germline V gene, CDR1 is MGHRA and CDR2 is YSYEKL. CDR3: CASSQALRQGLHQPQHF. CDR3 nucleotide sequence: TGCGCCAGCAGCCAAGCCCTGAGACAGGGGCTCCATCAGCCCCAGCATTTT.

This clonotype occurred many times. The V and J genes are TRBV7-8 and TRBJ2-5, with D possibly being TRBD1 (5 bases). V lost 5 bases to trimming and J lost 2 bases, with 9 bases between them. In germline, CDR1 is SGHVS, CDR2 FQNEAQ. The CDR3 runs to 13 residues. CDR3 sequence: CASSIRVQETQYF. CDR3 nucleotide sequence: TGTGCCAGCAGCATCAGGGTGCAAGAGACCCAGTACTTC.

This clonotype was observed a handful of times. This chain's CDR3 is CASSQVSGAGQYF. In DNA, the CDR3 is TGTGCCAGCAGCCAGGTTAGCGGGGCAGGACAGTACTTC. The genes are TRBV14 and TRBJ2-7, with 8 nucleotides matching TRBD2. The CDR3 sequence is 13 residues long. V trimming: 3 bases; J trimming: 10 bases; junction bases outside the gene matches: 8. Germline CDR1 and CDR2: SGHDN and FVKESK. Full variable domain (rest looked up from reference TRBV14 and TRBJ2-7): EAGVTQFPSHSVIEKGQTVTLRCDPISGHDNLYWYRRVMGKEIKFLLHFVKESKQDESGMPNNRFLAERTGGTYSTLKVQPAELEDSGVYFCASSQVSGAGQYFGPGTRLTVT.

This chain connects TRBV29-1 to TRBJ2-3; D is possibly TRBD2 (6 bases). The CDR3 consists of 13 residues. CDR1 is SQVTM, CDR2 ANQGSEA, per germline. The V end lost 7 bases, the J end lost 2 bases, and 13 bases lay between the germline ends. The CDR3 DNA reads TGCAGCGGAGATCGGGGGAACACAGATACGCAGTATTTT. This gives the protein CSGDRGNTDTQYF.

V gene TRBV7-9 combines with J gene TRBJ2-7, with 10 bases aligning to TRBD1. Germline V gives CDR1 SEHNR, CDR2 FQNEAQ (reference sequence). V trimming: 4 bases; J trimming: 6 bases; junction bases outside the gene matches: 9. CDR3 length equals 15 residues. The chain's CDR3 is CASSSRRDRGGEQYF. The CDR3 DNA is TGTGCCAGCAGCTCACGCCGGGACAGGGGTGGCGAGCAGTACTTC. Supplemented by reference TRBV7-9 and TRBJ2-7, the full variable domain reads DTGVSQNPRHKITKRGQNVTFRCDPISEHNRLYWYRQTLGQGPEFLTYFQNEAQLEKSRLLSDRFSAERPKGSFSTLEIQRTEQGDSAMYLCASSSRRDRGGEQYFGPGTRLTVT.

This clonotype was seen a few times. This chain connects TRBV29-1 to TRBJ2-7, with TRBD2 as a possible D gene (6 bases). V lost 4 bases, J lost 2 bases, and 18 bases lay in between. The CDR3 runs to 15 residues. Per the germline V gene, CDR1 is SQVTM and CDR2 is ANQGSEA. In DNA form, the CDR3 reads TGCAGCGTTGGCAATTTGGGGGGAACGGCCTACGAGCAGTACTTC. Its protein is CSVGNLGGTAYEQYF.

J is TRBJ1-1 and V is TRBV7-3; no firm D call. The germline V and J ends were trimmed by 3 bases and 8 bases, with 13 bases remaining between them. CDR1 and CDR2 from the germline V gene are SGHTA and FQGTGA. This CDR3 has 13 residues. This chain's CDR3 is CASSLEGSSEAFF. As DNA, the CDR3 is TGTGCCAGCAGCTTGGAGGGCTCCTCCGAAGCTTTCTTT.

The V and J genes are TRBV15 and TRBJ1-5, with a possible D match to TRBD1 (6 bases). V was trimmed by 1 base and J by 4 bases, leaving 8 bases between them. The CDR3 totals 14 residues. The germline CDR1 and CDR2 sequences are LNHNV and YYDKDF (reference sequence). CDR3 region: CATSRGQENQPQHF. The CDR3, as DNA: TGTGCCACCAGCAGAGGACAGGAAAATCAGCCCCAGCATTTT. The variable domain in full, with the rest retrieved from reference TRBV15 and TRBJ1-5, is DAMVIQNPRYQVTQFGKPVTLSCSQTLNHNVMYWYQQKSSQAPKLLFHYYDKDFNNEADTPDNFQSRRPNTSFCFLDIRSPGLGDTAMYLCATSRGQENQPQHFGDGTRLSIL.